The clone carrying this T cell receptor beta chain has a handful of counts. These data originate in a study of T-cell reconstitution after alpha-beta-depleted transplantation in children. Unique molecular identifiers were incorporated during preparation of the TCRbeta library. TCRdb re-analysed the PCR reads in MiXCR, keeping a single row per CDR3 protein. This repertoire shows hundreds of thousands of distinct CDR3 sequences, over 9.5% found once; its top ten account for 7.5%. This TCR came from a boy under three years old with acute myeloid leukemia, due to receive a stem cell transplant. The starting material was PBMCs, obtained before TCRalphabeta/CD19-depleted stem cell transplant.

The CDR3 coding sequence is TGTGCCAGCAGCTGGACAGGGGGCGATGAGACCCAGTACTTC. This encodes CASSWTGGDETQYF. The chain uses TRBV7-3 and TRBJ2-5, with 11 bases matching TRBD1. The germline V gene encodes CDR1 SGHTA and CDR2 FQGTGA. V lost 4 bases and J lost 5; bases outside the gene matches: 3. This CDR3 region has 14 residues. Full variable domain (outside the CDR3, taken from reference TRBV7-3 and TRBJ2-5): GAGVSQTPSNKVTEKGKYVELRCDPISGHTALYWYRQSLGQGPEFLIYFQGTGAADDSGLPNDRFFAVRPEGSVSTLKIQRTERGDSAVYLCASSWTGGDETQYFGPGTRLLVL.